These 18 T cell receptor beta chains originate from one sample sequenced in a study of blood T cell repertoires in COVID-19 (dated by TCRdb to between 2020 and 2021). Library generation was performed with the immunoSEQ multiplex PCR assay. TCRdb mirrors the immuneACCESS table, restricted to in-frame sequences. Some clones are absent from its copies; in checked studies, under half trace to an unresolved V gene, and the reason for the others is unknown. The sample table shows around 160,000 clones, and 93% are seen once. Jointly, the top ten make up around 2% of the sample. Sequences were obtained from peripheral blood. Source of these receptors: a woman aged 60 to 75 with COVID-19, enrolled during active disease.

The rearrangement joins TRBV7-9 to TRBJ2-6, with D possibly being TRBD2 (5 bases). This CDR3 spans 16 amino acids. Germline V gene data show CDR1 as SEHNR and CDR2 as FQNEAQ (reference sequence). The V gene lost 3 bases and the J gene lost 0 bases, with 9 bases spanning the gap. Here the CDR3 reads CASSLRGGSGANVLTF. The CDR3 DNA reads as TGTGCCAGCAGCTTGAGAGGAGGCTCTGGGGCCAACGTCCTGACTTTC.

The count of this clone is one. The rearrangement links TRBV13 to TRBJ1-1; D is ambiguous. V dropped 7 bases and J dropped 5 bases, with 11 bases sitting between them. Per the germline V gene, CDR1 is PRHDT and CDR2 is FYEKMQ (reference sequence). This CDR3 comprises 12 residues. CDR3 nucleotides: TGTGCCAGCACCAAAGCCCGTACTGAAGCTTTCTTT. Translating it yields CASTKARTEAFF.

This clone was counted a single time. The chain couples TRBV15 to TRBJ2-1, with 10 nucleotides matching TRBD1. The trim removed 1 base at V and 7 bases at J, leaving 4 bases unmatched. The CDR3 is made up of 15 amino acids. Germline assignment: CDR1 LNHNV and CDR2 YYDKDF (reference sequence). The CDR3 loop is CATSRGTGGNNEQFF. DNA for the CDR3: TGTGCCACCAGCAGAGGGACAGGGGGAAATAATGAGCAGTTCTTC.

The chain couples TRBV7-2 to TRBJ2-7; TRBD2 is a possible D gene (5 bases). V shed 3 bases and J shed 2 bases, with 17 bases lying between them. Germline loops: CDR1 SGHTA, CDR2 FQGNSA. The CDR3 is 16 residues long. In nucleotides, the CDR3 is TGTGCCAGCAGCTTGTCCTCCGGGAATAGGGCCTACGAGCAGTACTTC. Its translation is CASSLSSGNRAYEQYF.

The chain couples TRBV19 to TRBJ1-5; D gene unclear. CDR1 is LNHDA, CDR2 SQIVND, per germline (reference sequence). This CDR3 contains 15 residues. Trimming shortened V by 6 bases and J by 1 base, and 13 bases separated the two germline ends. The CDR3 loop reads CASSVTSGSNQPQHF. The CDR3 region has the DNA TGTGCCAGTAGCGTAACCTCCGGGAGCAATCAGCCCCAGCATTTT.

The rearrangement links TRBV10-3 to TRBJ2-1; 12 bases agree with TRBD2. V lost 7 bases and J lost 6; bases outside the gene matches: 7. This CDR3 is 15 amino acids long. Germline V gene data show CDR1 as ENHRY and CDR2 as SYGVKD. The CDR3 DNA follows: TGTGCCATCACCGTTACTAGCGGGGGGATCAATGAGCAGTTCTTC. Amino acid sequence: CAITVTSGGINEQFF.

The chain links TRBV11-2 to TRBJ1-1; 8 bases align to TRBD1. V shed 3 bases, J shed 5 bases, and the junction held 5 bases outside the gene matches. The length of the CDR3 is 14 residues. The germline V gene has CDR1 SGHAT and CDR2 FQNNGV. This chain's CDR3 is CASSFRTGRTEAFF. The DNA for the CDR3 is TGTGCCAGCAGCTTCAGGACAGGGCGAACTGAAGCTTTCTTT.

The CDR3: CASSLPHGTGGRGTEAFF. CDR3 bases: TGTGCCAGCAGCCTACCCCATGGGACAGGGGGCCGCGGCACTGAAGCTTTCTTT. This chain connects TRBV4-2 to TRBJ1-1; 12 bases are shared with TRBD1. After removal of 4 bases from V and 4 bases from J, the junction contained 13 bases not matched to a gene. The CDR3 spans 18 residues. Germline-derived CDR1 and CDR2 are LGHNA and YNFKEQ.

The chain uses TRBV3-1 (or the pseudogene TRBV3-2) and TRBJ1-3; 7 nucleotides agree with TRBD1. Unmatched junction bases numbered 3, after V lost 3 bases and J lost 4 bases. This CDR3 is 14 amino acids long. Germline CDR1 LGHDT, CDR2 YNNKEL (reference sequence). The CDR3 DNA reads TGTGCCAGCAGCCACAGGACAGGAGGAAACACCATATATTTT. Translated, it gives CASSHRTGGNTIYF.

The chain recombines TRBV7-8 with TRBJ2-1, with 12 bases lining up with TRBD2. Trimming cost V 8 bases and J 7 bases; bases outside gene matches: 9. Looked up from germline, CDR1 is SGHVS and CDR2 is FQNEAQ. The CDR3 sequence is 15 residues long. Here the CDR3 reads CASLGSSGGENEQFF. The CDR3 nucleotides read TGTGCCAGCCTAGGGTCTAGCGGGGGGGAGAATGAGCAGTTCTTC.

The rearrangement uses TRBV7-9 and TRBJ2-5; 7 bases line up with TRBD1. The V gene end was trimmed by 5 bases and the J gene end by 1 base; junction bases not matched to a gene: 7. The CDR3 sequence is 15 residues long. From germline, CDR1 is SEHNR and CDR2 FQNEAQ (reference sequence). CDR3 nucleotides: TGTGCCAGCAGCCCACGAGGGGGCTCCCAAGAGACCCAGTACTTC. Protein: CASSPRGGSQETQYF.

The chain recombines TRBV3-1 (or the pseudogene TRBV3-2) with TRBJ1-1; tentative D call: TRBD1 (6 bases). The CDR3 consists of 15 residues. Germline lookup yields CDR1 LGHDT and CDR2 YNNKEL (reference sequence). Trimming took 0 bases from V and 1 from J, leaving 9 bases between them. CDR3 loop: CASSQDGQRNTEAFF. In DNA, the CDR3 is TGTGCCAGCAGCCAAGATGGACAGCGGAACACTGAAGCTTTCTTT.

This clone appeared once. The V gene is TRBV19, the J gene TRBJ1-5; D uncertain. The length of the CDR3 is 12 residues. Per the germline V gene, CDR1 is LNHDA and CDR2 is SQIVND (reference sequence). Between the trimmed V and J ends, which lost 6 bases and 6 bases, there was a span of 9 bases. The CDR3 loop reads CASRYGGQPQHF. CDR3 sequence (DNA): TGTGCCAGTAGGTACGGAGGTCAGCCCCAGCATTTT.

The chain combines TRBV18 with TRBJ2-7; 9 positions agree with TRBD2. The CDR3 is 14 amino acids. V trimming: 3 bases; J trimming: 2 bases; junction bases outside the gene matches: 2. Germline-derived CDR1 and CDR2 are KGHSH and LQKENI. The CDR3 bases are TGTGCCAGCTCACCGGGGACTAGCCCCTACGAGCAGTACTTC. Encoded protein: CASSPGTSPYEQYF.

J is TRBJ2-7 and V is TRBV4-1; 8 positions match TRBD1. The germline V gene encodes CDR1 MGHRA and CDR2 YSYEKL. This CDR3 is built from 15 residues. The trim removed 1 base at V and 6 bases at J, leaving 8 bases unmatched. The CDR3 nucleotides are TGCGCCAGCAGCCAAGGACAGGGGAATTTCTTCGAGCAGTACTTC. As protein: CASSQGQGNFFEQYF.

The V gene is TRBV5-8, the J gene TRBJ2-5, with TRBD1 matching over 7 bases. The length of the CDR3 is 14 residues. Germline V gene data show CDR1 as SGHTS and CDR2 as YDEGEE. V shed 4 bases and J 1 base; nucleotides not matched to a gene: 4. The CDR3 loop reads CASSLRTGQETQYF. CDR3 DNA sequence: TGTGCCAGCAGCCTCCGGACAGGCCAAGAGACCCAGTACTTC.

V gene TRBV9 combines with J gene TRBJ1-2; 8 bases match TRBD1. Unmatched junction bases numbered 6, after V lost 4 bases and J lost 7 bases. This CDR3 contains 13 residues. Germline CDR1 and CDR2: SGDLS and YYNGEE. The CDR3 nucleotides are TGTGCCAGCAGCACCCGGACAGGGAGTGGCTACACCTTC. Protein: CASSTRTGSGYTF.

The chain employs TRBV18 and TRBJ1-6; no reliable D call. The CDR3 runs to 12 residues. Germline V lookup: CDR1 KGHSH, CDR2 LQKENI. V was trimmed by 6 bases and J by 7 bases, leaving 7 bases between them. CDR3 DNA sequence: TGTGCCAGCTCTCCTGAGAATTCACCCCTCCACTTT. It translates to CASSPENSPLHF.